The sequence of this T cell receptor beta chain was determined in a study of blood T cell repertoires in COVID-19. Study as a whole: Samples of COVID-19 (acute and convalescent) were obtained from the United States, Italy and Spain. Sources were T cells, B-cell-depleted T cells, or PBMCs; the material itself was cDNA or gDNA.

V shed 5 bases and J 7 bases; nucleotides not matched to a gene: 9. Germline CDR1 is MNHNY and CDR2 is SVGAGI (reference sequence). CDR3 length equals 16 residues. In the original analysis: It was from reference gene primer amplification that nucleated cell counts were estimated. TCRdb keeps only in-frame clones here, not all; method: immunoSEQ multiplex PCR. That table supplies the V and J calls and clone size; D and trimming were determined from the DNA. The sample yields about 250,000 clones, roughly four fifths seen once. The sequence derives from a woman aged 70-85 years with acute or convalescent COVID-19. Sequencing used peripheral blood. This rearrangement joins TRBV6-6 to TRBJ1-6, with 9 bases aligning to TRBD1. As DNA, the CDR3 is TGTGCCAGCAGTACAGGGGGCGCGGGTAACAATTCACCCCTCCACTTT. As protein: CASSTGGAGNNSPLHF.